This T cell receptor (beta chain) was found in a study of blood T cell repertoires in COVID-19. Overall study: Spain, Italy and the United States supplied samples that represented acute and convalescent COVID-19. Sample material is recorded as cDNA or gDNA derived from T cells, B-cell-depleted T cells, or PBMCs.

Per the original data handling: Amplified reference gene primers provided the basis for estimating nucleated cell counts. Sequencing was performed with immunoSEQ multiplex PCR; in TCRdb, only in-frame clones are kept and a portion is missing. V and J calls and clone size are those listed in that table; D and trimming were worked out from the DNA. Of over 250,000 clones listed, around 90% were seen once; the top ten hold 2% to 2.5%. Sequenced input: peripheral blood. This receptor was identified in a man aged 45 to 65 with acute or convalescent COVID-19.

The chain's CDR3 is CASSFFQSPLHF. The CDR3 region has the DNA TGTGCCAGCAGCTTTTTCCAGTCACCCCTCCACTTT. This chain joins TRBV12-1 and TRBJ1-6; TRBD1 was called by the table and not checked on the DNA. TRBV12-1 is an annotated pseudogene. The CDR3 covers 12 residues.